This is a list of T cell receptor beta chains from one sample in a study of T cell changes during pregnancy in multiple sclerosis. The data were produced by immunoSEQ multiplex PCR, yet TCRdb's version contains in-frame clones alone and is incomplete. The sample consists of about 22,000 clones, 90% to 95% of them appearing once. Sample: CD4+ T cells from peripheral blood mononuclear cells, taken after pregnancy. Every receptor here comes from a female donor in good health, enrolled as a control in a pregnancy study. The conserved cysteine and the conserved F or W are not part of the CDR3 here. D genes are given only for firm matches.

>TRBJ2-1|13|.|TRBV7-2
ASSVIITSPNEQF
>TRBJ2-2|11|TRBD2|TRBV6-5
ASVPSGTGELF
>TRBJ2-7|15|TRBD2|TRBV7-9
ASSLGAGASGGNEQY
>TRBJ2-1|17|TRBD1|TRBV10-2
ASSGTGRPESPPDNEQF
>TRBJ1-2|12|TRBD1|TRBV10-3
AIKGQGAAYGYT
>TRBJ1-2|13|TRBD1|TRBV5-4
ASSFLDRGLYGYT
>TRBJ2-7|14|TRBD2|TRBV5-5
ASSLVGASGRDEQY
>TRBJ1-2|15|TRBD1|TRBV10-3
AISERVTGGTSYGYT
>TRBJ1-6|14|.|TRBV9
ASSEYGTQNNSPLH
>TRBJ2-1|13|.|TRBV4-1
ASSQVMSRANEQF
>TRBJ1-1|13|.|TRBV19
ASSIWGHLNTEAF
>TRBJ1-5|15|.|TRBV7-8
ASSLGRGVLHNQPQH
>TRBJ2-1|12|.|TRBV18
ASSPLQVKDEQF
>TRBJ2-2|16|TRBD2|TRBV5-1
ASSLIPAGAGETGELF
>TRBJ2-1|16|TRBD2|TRBV9
ASSSGTSGNWVRDEQF
>TRBJ2-2|12|TRBD1|TRBV19
ASDDRGSTGELF
>TRBJ2-5|13|.|TRBV5-1
ASSLYGATQETQY
>TRBJ2-1|13|TRBD2|TRBV18
ASSPGSGRVNEQF
>TRBJ2-7|12|.|TRBV6-5
ASTPTRGSREQY
>TRBJ2-3|9|.|TRBV2
ASSVRDTQY
>TRBJ1-2|13|.|TRBV4-3
ASSQDRRTGSGYT
>TRBJ2-7|17|.|TRBV27
ASSWRTGGASGSSYEQY
>TRBJ2-7|13|TRBD2|TRBV18
ASSPNGGGPYEQY
>TRBJ1-6|10|.|TRBV30
AWSAGNSPLH
>TRBJ2-1|11|TRBD2|TRBV5-1
ASSPGLVNEQF
>TRBJ2-7|10|.|TRBV9
ASSVLGHEQY
>TRBJ2-2|13|.|TRBV6-4
ASSERRSSTGELF
>TRBJ1-1|11|.|TRBV19
ASSLLENTEAF
>TRBJ2-5|16|TRBD2|TRBV13
ASSSQGGSGGARETQY
>TRBJ1-4|13|.|TRBV7-9
ASVLRAGPNEKLF
>TRBJ2-1|11|TRBD2|TRBV5-4
ASSSAGAHEQF
>TRBJ2-7|11|.|TRBV15
ATSRGTSYEQY
>TRBJ2-1|12|.|TRBV7-3
ASSLSSIDNEQF
>TRBJ2-7|13|TRBD2|TRBV5-1
ASSLGGLAKLEQY
>TRBJ1-4|11|.|TRBV18
ASSAEVGEKLF
>TRBJ2-7|13|TRBD1|TRBV7-8
ASSWGTGGSYEQY
>TRBJ2-3|13|TRBD2|TRBV6-5
ASRTSGGKTDTQY
>TRBJ2-7|12|TRBD1|TRBV7-2
ASSLATGNYEQY
>TRBJ2-7|12|.|TRBV4-1
ASSLEGVTVEQY
>TRBJ2-2|13|.|TRBV7-2
ASSLELVTTGELF
>TRBJ2-1|14|.|TRBV28
ASSALEAGSYNEQF